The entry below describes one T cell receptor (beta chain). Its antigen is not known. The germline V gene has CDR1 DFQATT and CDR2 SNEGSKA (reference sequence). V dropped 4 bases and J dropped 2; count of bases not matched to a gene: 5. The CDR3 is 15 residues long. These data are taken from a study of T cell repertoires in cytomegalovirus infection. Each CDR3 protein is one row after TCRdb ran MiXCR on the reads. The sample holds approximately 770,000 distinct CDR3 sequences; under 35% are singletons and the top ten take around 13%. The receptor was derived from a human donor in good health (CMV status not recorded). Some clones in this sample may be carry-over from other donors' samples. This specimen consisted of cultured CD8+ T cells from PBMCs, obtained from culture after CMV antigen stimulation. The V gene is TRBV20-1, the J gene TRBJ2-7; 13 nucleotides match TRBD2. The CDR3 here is CSANVGLAGPYEQYF. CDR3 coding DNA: TGCAGTGCTAACGTGGGACTAGCGGGACCCTACGAGCAGTACTTC.